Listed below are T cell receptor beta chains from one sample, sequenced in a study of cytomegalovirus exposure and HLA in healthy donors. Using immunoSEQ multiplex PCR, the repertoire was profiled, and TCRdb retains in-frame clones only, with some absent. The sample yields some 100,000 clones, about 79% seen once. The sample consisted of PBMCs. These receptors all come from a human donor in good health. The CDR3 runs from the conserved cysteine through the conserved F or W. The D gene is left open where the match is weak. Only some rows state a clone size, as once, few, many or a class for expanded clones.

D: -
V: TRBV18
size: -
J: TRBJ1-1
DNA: TGTGCCAGCTCACCGACGGGGAACACTGAAGCTTTCTTT
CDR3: CASSPTGNTEAFF

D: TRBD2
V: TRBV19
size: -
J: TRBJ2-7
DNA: TGTGCCAGTAGTAGAAGCGGGAGGATCTACGAGCAGTACTTC
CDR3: CASSRSGRIYEQYF

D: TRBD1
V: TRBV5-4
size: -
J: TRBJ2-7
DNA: TGTGCCAGCAGCCCCAGACAGGGGACCTACGAGCAGTACTTC
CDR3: CASSPRQGTYEQYF

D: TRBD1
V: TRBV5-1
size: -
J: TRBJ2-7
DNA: TGCGCCAGCAGCCGAGCCGGGACAGGGTCCTACGAGCAGTACTTC
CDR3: CASSRAGTGSYEQYF

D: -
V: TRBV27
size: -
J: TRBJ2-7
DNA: TGTGCCAGCAGTAGGCTGGGCAGAACCTACGAGCAGTACTTC
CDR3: CASSRLGRTYEQYF

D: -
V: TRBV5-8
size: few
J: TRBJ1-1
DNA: TGTGCCAGCAGCTTGGCTCCGAACACTGAAGCTTTCTTT
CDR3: CASSLAPNTEAFF

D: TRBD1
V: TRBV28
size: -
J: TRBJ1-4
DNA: TGTGCCAGCAGGACCGGGACAGGGGCTGAAAAACTGTTTTTT
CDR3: CASRTGTGAEKLFF

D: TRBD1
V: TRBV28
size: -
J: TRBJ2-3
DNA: TGTGCCAGCAGTAGCAACAGGGGGCGAAGAGATACGCAGTATTTT
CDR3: CASSSNRGRRDTQYF

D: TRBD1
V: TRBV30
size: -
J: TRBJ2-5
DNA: TGTGCCTGGAGCCGGGACAGGGGGAGGGAGACCCAGTACTTC
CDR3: CAWSRDRGRETQYF

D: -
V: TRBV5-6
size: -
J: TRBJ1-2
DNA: TGTGCCAGCAGCCCACAGGGTATTGGCTACACCTTC
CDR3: CASSPQGIGYTF

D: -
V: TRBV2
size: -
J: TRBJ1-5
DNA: TGTGCCAGCACGTTCCCCGGGGGGGATCAGCCCCAGCATTTT
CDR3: CASTFPGGDQPQHF

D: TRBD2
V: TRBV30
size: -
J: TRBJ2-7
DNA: TGTGCCTGGAGTGTACGGCCGCTAGCGGGAGAACGGGCCTACGAGCAGTACTTC
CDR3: CAWSVRPLAGERAYEQYF

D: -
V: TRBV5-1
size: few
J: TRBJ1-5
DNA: TGCGCCAGCAGCCCTCAGGGATTAGGTCAGCCCCAGCATTTT
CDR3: CASSPQGLGQPQHF

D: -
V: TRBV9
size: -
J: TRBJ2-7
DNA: TGTGCCAGCAGCGTAGGTGTCGGAGGTGGGTACTACGAGCAGTACTTC
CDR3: CASSVGVGGGYYEQYF

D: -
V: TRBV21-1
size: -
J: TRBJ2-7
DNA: TGTGCCAGCAGAGGCTCCAGCGGTACCTACGAGCAGTACTTC
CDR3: CASRGSSGTYEQYF

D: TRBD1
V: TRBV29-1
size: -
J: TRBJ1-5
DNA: TGCAGCGTTGTAACCGAGAAGGGACAGGGGGCCGGTCAGCCCCAGCATTTT
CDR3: CSVVTEKGQGAGQPQHF

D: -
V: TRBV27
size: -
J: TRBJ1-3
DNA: TGTGCCAGCAGTCCACAGGGATCCTCTGGAAACACCATATATTTT
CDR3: CASSPQGSSGNTIYF

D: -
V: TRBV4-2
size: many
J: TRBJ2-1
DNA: TGTGCCAGCAGCCAAGATTTCGGCGGGCCCCCCTACAATGAGCAGTTCTTC
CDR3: CASSQDFGGPPYNEQFF

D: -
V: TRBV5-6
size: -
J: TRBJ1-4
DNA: TGTGCCAGCAGCCTTCGGAGAATGGGAGGTGAAAAACTGTTTTTT
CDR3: CASSLRRMGGEKLFF

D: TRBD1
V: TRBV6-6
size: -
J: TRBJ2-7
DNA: TGTGCCAGCAGCGCCGGGACAGGGCCAAGCGAGCAGTACTTC
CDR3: CASSAGTGPSEQYF

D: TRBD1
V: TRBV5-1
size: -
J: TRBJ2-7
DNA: TGCGCCAGCAGCTTGGGCCAGGGGGCCTACGAGCAGTACTTC
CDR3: CASSLGQGAYEQYF

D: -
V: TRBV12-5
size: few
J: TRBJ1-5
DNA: TGTGCTAGTGGAATCGGTGGCAATCAGCCCCAGCATTTT
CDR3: CASGIGGNQPQHF

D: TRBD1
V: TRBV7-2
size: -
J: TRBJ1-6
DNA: TGTGCCAGCAGCTTAAAGGGCAGGGACAGGGCCTATAATTCACCCCTCCACTTT
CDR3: CASSLKGRDRAYNSPLHF

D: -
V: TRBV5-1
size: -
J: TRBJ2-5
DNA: TGCGCCAGCAGCTTACAGGGAAGTTCCGAGACCCAGTACTTC
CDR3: CASSLQGSSETQYF

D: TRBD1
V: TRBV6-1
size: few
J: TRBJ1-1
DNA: TGTGCCAGCAGATTGGACAGGGCCAGGCCTGAAGCTTTCTTT
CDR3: CASRLDRARPEAFF

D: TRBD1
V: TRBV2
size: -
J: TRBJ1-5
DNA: TGTGCCAGCACGGGCGGGACAGGGTCTAATCAGCCCCAGCATTTT
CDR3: CASTGGTGSNQPQHF

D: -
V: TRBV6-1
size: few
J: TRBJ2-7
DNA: TGTGCCAGCAAAGTCCAGGGGCCTACCTACGAGCAGTACTTC
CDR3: CASKVQGPTYEQYF

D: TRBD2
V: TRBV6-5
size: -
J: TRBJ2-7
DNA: TGTGCCAGCAGTTTCCAGCGGGAGGGCACAGGCGAGCAGTACTTC
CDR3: CASSFQREGTGEQYF

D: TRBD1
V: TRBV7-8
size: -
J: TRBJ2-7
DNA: TGTGCCAGCAGCCGTGCCGGGACAGGGAAGGACGAGCAGTACTTC
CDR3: CASSRAGTGKDEQYF

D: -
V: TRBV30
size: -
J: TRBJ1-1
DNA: TGTGCCTGGAGTGGGACAGTATACATGAACACTGAAGCTTTCTTT
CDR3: CAWSGTVYMNTEAFF

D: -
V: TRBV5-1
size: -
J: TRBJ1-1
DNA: TGCGCCAGCAGATATAGACAGGTCGCGAACACTGAAGCTTTCTTT
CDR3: CASRYRQVANTEAFF

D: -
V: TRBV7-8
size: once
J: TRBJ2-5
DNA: TGTGCCAGCAGCTTACGAGGCGGCTTAAAAGAGACCCAGTACTTC
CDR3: CASSLRGGLKETQYF

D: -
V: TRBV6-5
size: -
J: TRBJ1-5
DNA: TGTGCCAGCAGTTATGACAGTTCGGGGGGAGCCCAGCATTTT
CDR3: CASSYDSSGGAQHF

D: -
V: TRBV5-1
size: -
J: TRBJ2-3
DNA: TGCGCCAGCAGTAAAGTGAGGACAGCTATCACAGATACGCAGTATTTT
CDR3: CASSKVRTAITDTQYF

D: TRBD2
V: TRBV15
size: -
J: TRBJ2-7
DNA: TGTGCCACCAGCAGAGGACTAGCGGGAGATCACGAGCAGTACTTC
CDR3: CATSRGLAGDHEQYF

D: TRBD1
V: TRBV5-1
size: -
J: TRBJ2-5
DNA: TGCGCCAGCAGCACCGGACAGGGGTTGGAGACCCAGTACTTC
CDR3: CASSTGQGLETQYF

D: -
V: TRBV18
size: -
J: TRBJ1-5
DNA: TGTGCCAGCTCACCACTAGCCGACCAGCCCCAGCATTTT
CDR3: CASSPLADQPQHF

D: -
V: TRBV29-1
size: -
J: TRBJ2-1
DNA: TGCAGCGTAACCTACAGGGTGTCGGAGCAGTTCTTC
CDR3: CSVTYRVSEQFF

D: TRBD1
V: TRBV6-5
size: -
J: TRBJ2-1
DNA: TGTGCCAGCAGTCGGGACAGGGTTTTGAATGAGCAGTTCTTC
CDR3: CASSRDRVLNEQFF

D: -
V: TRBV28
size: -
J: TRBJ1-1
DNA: TGTGCCGGCCGTGCCGGGCAGCAGACAGCTGAAGCTTTCTTT
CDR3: CAGRAGQQTAEAFF